Here is one T cell receptor (beta chain) with its context. Sequenced by immunoSEQ multiplex PCR; TCRdb stores in-frame clones only, minus some. The data contain about 530,000 clones, about 88% of them singletons. These data are taken from a study of blood T cell repertoires in COVID-19. The CDR3 spans 14 residues. Germline V gene lookup returns CDR1 WNHNN and CDR2 SYGVQD (reference sequence). Trimming took 6 bases from V and 4 from J, leaving 16 bases between them. Sequencing was done on a sample of peripheral blood. The origin of this receptor is a woman aged 50 to 60 with COVID-19, enrolled during active disease. The gene calls are TRBV10-1 and TRBJ2-7, with D perhaps matching TRBD1 (6 bases). This chain's CDR3 is CASRPGQRRYEQYF. CDR3 nucleotides: TGCGCCAGCAGACCCGGACAGAGAAGGTACGAGCAGTACTTC.